A selection of T cell receptor beta chains follows, all from one sample in a study of T cell changes during pregnancy in multiple sclerosis. TCRdb keeps only in-frame clones here, not all; method: immunoSEQ multiplex PCR. Of some 120,000 clones in the sample, roughly 96% were seen once. Sequencing was performed on peripheral blood, taken after pregnancy. These receptors all stem from a female donor with multiple sclerosis, enrolled in a pregnancy study. Each CDR3 is given with its conserved first and last residue. D genes are given only for firm matches. Clone sizes are given selectively: once, few, many, or a class where the clone is expanded.

clone_size: .; v_call: TRBV18; j_call: TRBJ2-6; d_call: TRBD1; cdr3_aa: CASSLNQGARSSSGANVLTF; cdr3_nt: TGTGCCAGCTCACTGAACCAGGGGGCAAGGTCGTCCTCTGGGGCCAACGTCCTGACTTTC
clone_size: .; v_call: TRBV19; j_call: TRBJ1-1; d_call: .; cdr3_aa: CASSRGYTEAFF; cdr3_nt: TGTGCCAGTAGCAGGGGTTACACTGAAGCTTTCTTT
clone_size: .; v_call: TRBV10-2; j_call: TRBJ1-2; d_call: TRBD1; cdr3_aa: CASKGGQGNGYTF; cdr3_nt: TGCGCCAGCAAGGGAGGACAGGGAAATGGCTACACCTTC
clone_size: .; v_call: TRBV18; j_call: TRBJ2-7; d_call: .; cdr3_aa: CASSPQGRNEQYF; cdr3_nt: TGTGCCAGCTCACCCCAGGGGCGCAACGAGCAGTACTTC
clone_size: .; v_call: TRBV9; j_call: TRBJ2-1; d_call: TRBD2; cdr3_aa: CASSVFQRGEQFF; cdr3_nt: TGTGCCAGCAGCGTATTCCAGCGGGGCGAGCAGTTCTTC
clone_size: .; v_call: TRBV19; j_call: TRBJ1-1; d_call: TRBD1; cdr3_aa: CASSYRGPSPEAFF; cdr3_nt: TGTGCCAGTAGTTACAGGGGCCCCAGCCCTGAAGCTTTCTTT
clone_size: .; v_call: TRBV9; j_call: TRBJ2-7; d_call: TRBD2; cdr3_aa: CASSAGLAGNYEQYF; cdr3_nt: TGTGCCAGCAGCGCCGGACTAGCGGGCAACTACGAGCAGTACTTC
clone_size: once; v_call: TRBV9; j_call: TRBJ2-5; d_call: .; cdr3_aa: CASSVGIGRGETQYF; cdr3_nt: TGTGCCAGCAGCGTCGGGATCGGCCGAGGGGAGACCCAGTACTTC
clone_size: .; v_call: TRBV29-1; j_call: TRBJ2-5; d_call: .; cdr3_aa: CSVEDRGAHETQYF; cdr3_nt: TGCAGCGTTGAAGATCGGGGGGCGCACGAGACCCAGTACTTC
clone_size: .; v_call: TRBV18; j_call: TRBJ2-3; d_call: .; cdr3_aa: CASSPPHLADTQYF; cdr3_nt: TGTGCCAGCTCACCGCCTCACCTAGCAGATACGCAGTATTTT
clone_size: .; v_call: TRBV2; j_call: TRBJ2-5; d_call: TRBD2; cdr3_aa: CASRLAGEETQYF; cdr3_nt: TGTGCCAGCAGACTAGCGGGAGAAGAGACCCAGTACTTC
clone_size: once; v_call: TRBV20-1; j_call: TRBJ1-2; d_call: .; cdr3_aa: CSAREQLDYTF; cdr3_nt: TGCAGTGCGAGGGAACAGTTGGACTACACCTTC
clone_size: .; v_call: TRBV5-4; j_call: TRBJ2-2; d_call: TRBD2; cdr3_aa: CASSFSPAGVTGELFF; cdr3_nt: TGTGCCAGCAGCTTTTCTCCCGCGGGAGTCACCGGGGAGCTGTTTTTT
clone_size: .; v_call: TRBV10-3; j_call: TRBJ1-1; d_call: .; cdr3_aa: CAISESKEGRRWGTEAFF; cdr3_nt: TGTGCCATCAGTGAGTCGAAGGAGGGGAGGAGATGGGGCACTGAAGCTTTCTTT
clone_size: .; v_call: TRBV4-3; j_call: TRBJ2-3; d_call: .; cdr3_aa: CASSPFLGTDTQYF; cdr3_nt: TGCGCCAGCAGCCCCTTTCTCGGCACAGATACGCAGTATTTT
clone_size: .; v_call: TRBV5-8; j_call: TRBJ1-1; d_call: TRBD1; cdr3_aa: CASSLWGQGGTEAFF; cdr3_nt: TGTGCCAGCAGCTTGTGGGGACAGGGAGGCACTGAAGCTTTCTTT
clone_size: .; v_call: TRBV9; j_call: TRBJ2-5; d_call: TRBD1; cdr3_aa: CASSASGQKETQYF; cdr3_nt: TGTGCCAGCAGCGCCTCGGGACAGAAAGAGACCCAGTACTTC